This TCR beta chain was recovered during a study of blood T cells in healthy people across ages. Study background: Capturing about one barcoded beta molecule per two T cells was achieved by template switching.

A second about 7 to 11 cycle PCR used barcoded and J-beta primers. TCRdb fed the 5' RACE reads into MiXCR, producing one record per CDR3 protein. The table records about 970,000 distinct CDR3 sequences, around 54% of them present only once. PBMCs, at least 7 million per sample, were isolated. The length of the CDR3 is 12 residues. V gave up 9 bases and J gave up 6 bases, with 15 bases separating them. From germline, CDR1 is SNHLY and CDR2 FYNNEI. The chain couples TRBV2 to TRBJ2-7, with D perhaps matching TRBD2 (5 bases). The TCR sequence derives from a woman in her fifties or sixties in good health. Sequencing input: blood. CDR3 coding DNA: TGTGCCAGTACCCGGGAAACCAGCGAGCAGTACTTC. The encoded protein is CASTRETSEQYF.